The following is a TCR beta chain sequence with its context. The sample comes from a study of blood T cell repertoires in COVID-19. Here immunoSEQ multiplex PCR was the method, and the copy in TCRdb shows in-frame clones only, minus some. The sample gives hundreds of thousands of clones, around 87% of which show up once; more than 1.5% is in the top ten. This CDR3 has 15 amino acids. With 2 bases removed from V and 0 bases from J, the gap between germline ends came to 8 bases. The germline CDR1 and CDR2 sequences are LNHDA and SQIVND (reference sequence). Sequenced material: PBMCs or T cells enriched from blood (not recorded which). The V gene is TRBV19, the J gene TRBJ1-3; no clear D. The sequence was collected from a man aged 40-49 years in a cohort exposed to, infected with or recovered from COVID-19 (not recorded which). The CDR3 DNA follows: TGTGCCAGTAGTATACGCACACCCTCTGGAAACACCATATATTTT. Translated, it gives CASSIRTPSGNTIYF.